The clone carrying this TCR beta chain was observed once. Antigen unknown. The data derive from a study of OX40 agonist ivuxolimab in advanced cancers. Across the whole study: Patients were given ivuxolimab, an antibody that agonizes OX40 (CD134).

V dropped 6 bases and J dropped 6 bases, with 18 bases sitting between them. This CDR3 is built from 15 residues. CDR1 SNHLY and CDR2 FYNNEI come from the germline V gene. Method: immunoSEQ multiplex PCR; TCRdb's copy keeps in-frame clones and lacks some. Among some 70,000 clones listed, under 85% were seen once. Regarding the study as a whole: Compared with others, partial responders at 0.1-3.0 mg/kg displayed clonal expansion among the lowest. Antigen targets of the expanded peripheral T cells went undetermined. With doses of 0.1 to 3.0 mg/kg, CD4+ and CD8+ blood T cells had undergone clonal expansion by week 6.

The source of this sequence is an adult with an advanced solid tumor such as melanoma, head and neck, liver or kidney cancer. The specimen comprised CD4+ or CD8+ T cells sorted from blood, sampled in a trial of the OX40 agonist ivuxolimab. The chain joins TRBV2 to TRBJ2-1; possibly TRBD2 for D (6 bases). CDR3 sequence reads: CASRIFAGRSNEQFF. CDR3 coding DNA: TGTGCCAGCAGGATTTTTGCGGGAAGAAGCAATGAGCAGTTCTTC.